The entry below describes one T cell receptor beta chain. Its antigen is unidentified. Nominally healthy donors were sampled, though unrecorded immune exposures were likely. Use of 60 Vbeta and 13 Jbeta primers characterized the PCR. The table came from immunoSEQ multiplex PCR; TCRdb's copy has only in-frame clones and leaves some out. The sample has 150,000 to 200,000 clones; 65% to 90% are singletons. This specimen comes from a study of cytomegalovirus exposure and HLA in healthy donors. About the research overall: Assignment to the Caucasian-associated ancestry cluster applied to around 80% of the approximately 420 genotyped donors.

Findings and caveats of the study: Most TCR beta V segments were productive about 87% or about 30% of the time in an earlier analysis.

Sequenced sample: PBMCs. This sequence was found in a woman in her forties or fifties in good health and CMV-seronegative.

CDR3 sequence: CASSQETSSTDTQYF. DNA for the CDR3: TGCGCCAGCAGCCAAGAGACAAGTAGCACAGATACGCAGTATTTT. This chain joins TRBV4-3 and TRBJ2-3, with D unresolved. Germline-derived CDR1 and CDR2 are LGHNA and YSLEER. V was cut by 0 bases and J by 0 bases, with 7 bases left in between. The CDR3 runs 15 residues.